The clone carrying this T cell receptor (beta chain) was counted a few times. TRAV and TRBV primers primed cDNA for both TCRalpha and TCRbeta. A roughly 20-cycle PCR with a constant-region primer and V-primer adapter amplified TCRs. In TCRdb, the reads were re-called with MiXCR into one record per CDR3 protein. The sample records fewer than 90,000 distinct CDR3 sequences, around 30% being singletons. The sample originates from a study of low-dose radiotherapy and immunotherapy resistance in tumors. Across the whole study: Every 2 weeks, cohort 1 got 0.5 Gy, reaching 6.5 Gy to the planning target volume. At a dose of 200 mg/m2, intravenous cyclophosphamide was given every two weeks, one day before radiation and immunotherapy. A daily 300 mg dose of oral aspirin was taken by patients for four cycles from cycle 1 day 1. In Cohort 2, 1 Gy per fraction was delivered every two weeks, for a total of 13 Gy over 26 weeks.

CDR1 is MGHDK, CDR2 SYGVNS, per germline. V was cut by 2 bases and J by 4 bases, with 11 bases left in between. The CDR3 runs to 14 residues. The time point here: before trial treatment. The J gene is TRBJ1-1, the V gene TRBV25-1, with unresolved D. Material: PBMCs, obtained before treatment. This TCR was sampled from a female donor with ovarian cancer. DNA for the CDR3: TGTGCCAGCAGTGAAGCGGGAGGTATCACTGAAGCTTTCTTT. Amino acids: CASSEAGGITEAFF.